Shown below are 27 T cell receptor beta chains from a single sample sequenced in a study of T cell repertoires in cytomegalovirus infection. TCRdb used MiXCR to reprocess the reads, holding one entry per CDR3 protein. The sample carries some 920,000 distinct CDR3 sequences, roughly 30% recorded once. These TCRs' antigens remain unknown. The sample in question was cultured CD8+ T cells from PBMCs, obtained from culture after CMV antigen stimulation. Every receptor here comes from a human donor in good health (CMV status not recorded). Some clones in this sample may be carry-over from other donors' samples.

This chain uses TRBV20-1 with TRBJ1-2, with a possible D match to TRBD1 (6 bases). In germline, CDR1 is DFQATT, CDR2 SNEGSKA (reference sequence). The CDR3 totals 12 residues. V dropped 6 bases and J dropped 3 bases, with 11 bases sitting between them. Here the CDR3 reads CSAPQGDYGYTF. In DNA, the CDR3 is TGCAGTGCCCCACAGGGAGACTATGGCTACACCTTC.

V is TRBV14 and J is TRBJ1-5; D is unclear. Germline values: CDR1 SGHDN, CDR2 FVKESK. The V gene lost 2 bases and the J gene lost 9 bases, with 5 bases spanning the gap. The CDR3 sequence is 11 residues long. The CDR3 sequence: CASSQHWPQHF. CDR3 sequence (DNA): TGTGCCAGCAGCCAACATTGGCCCCAGCATTTT.

This clonotype has more than one count but fewer than ten. The chain joins TRBV7-9 to TRBJ2-7; the D gene is possibly TRBD1 (7 bases). CDR3 size: 14 residues. Trimming took off 7 bases at V and 7 bases at J, with 20 bases between the two ends. Germline CDR1 SEHNR, CDR2 FQNEAQ (reference sequence). The CDR3 spells CASNGIQGGEEQYF. The CDR3 DNA reads TGTGCCAGCAACGGGATCCAGGGGGGTGAGGAGCAGTACTTC.

This clonotype was observed at least ten times. This chain uses TRBV7-2 with TRBJ2-7; TRBD2 matches 9 bases. Trimming at V came to 1 base and at J to 6 bases, leaving 10 bases not matched to a gene. This CDR3 has 16 residues. Germline CDR1 SGHTA, CDR2 FQGNSA. The CDR3 is CASSLGGGGLAAEQYF. CDR3 coding DNA: TGTGCCAGCAGCTTAGGGGGTGGGGGACTAGCTGCCGAGCAGTACTTC.

This chain joins TRBV12-5 and TRBJ2-1, with 16 bases fitting TRBD2. The germline CDR1 and CDR2 sequences are LGHNT and FRNRAP. This CDR3 has 18 residues. Trimming cost V 6 bases and J 4 bases; bases outside gene matches: 9. This CDR3 reads CASGSGTSGGALYNEQFF. The CDR3 region has the DNA TGTGCTAGTGGCTCCGGGACTAGCGGGGGGGCTTTGTACAATGAGCAGTTCTTC.

This clonotype was seen a few times. The chain's CDR3 is CSAREGTTNTGELFF. In DNA, the CDR3 is TGCAGTGCTAGAGAGGGGACCACGAACACCGGGGAGCTGTTTTTT. The gene calls are TRBV20-1 and TRBJ2-2, with D perhaps TRBD1 or TRBD2 (5 bases each). The ends were cut back, 0 bases at V and 0 bases at J, with 8 bases in the middle. The CDR3 length is 15 residues. Germline values: CDR1 DFQATT, CDR2 SNEGSKA (reference sequence).

This clonotype appeared a few times. J is TRBJ2-7 and V is TRBV5-6; 7 positions match TRBD1. CDR1 and CDR2 (germline): SGHDT, YYEEEE. Trimming at V came to 4 bases and at J to 0 bases, leaving 4 bases not matched to a gene. This CDR3 comprises 14 residues. CDR3 DNA sequence: TGTGCCAGCAGCCCCTGGGACAGCTCCTACGAGCAGTACGTC. It specifies CASSPWDSSYEQYV.

The chain's CDR3 is CASSRPVPGTGENEQFF. CDR3 sequence (DNA): TGTGCCAGCAGCCGCCCGGTTCCCGGGACAGGGGAAAATGAGCAGTTCTTC. The rearrangement links TRBV5-6 to TRBJ2-1, with TRBD1 matching over 10 bases. Per germline, CDR1 SGHDT and CDR2 YYEEEE. After removal of 4 bases from V and 7 bases from J, the junction contained 14 bases not matched to a gene. This CDR3 has 17 amino acids.

V gene TRBV4-1 combines with J gene TRBJ2-5, with 8 positions matching TRBD2. The CDR3 spans 15 residues. The germline CDR1 and CDR2 sequences are MGHRA and YSYEKL. The J segment lost 5 bases and the V segment lost 2 bases, leaving 7 bases of the junction unmatched. The CDR3, as DNA: TGCGCCAGCAGCCAAATATTAGCGGGGAGGGAGACCCAGTACTTC. Encoded protein: CASSQILAGRETQYF.

This clonotype was counted at least ten times. The V gene is TRBV6-1, the J gene TRBJ1-3; 8 bases fit TRBD1. The CDR3 totals 16 residues. V was clipped by 5 bases and J by 1 base; unmatched bases: 7. The germline gives CDR1 MNHNS, CDR2 SASEGT. The CDR3 region is CASSKDRGWSGNTIYF. In DNA, the CDR3 is TGTGCCAGCAGTAAAGACAGGGGCTGGTCTGGAAACACCATATATTTT.

This clonotype was observed a few times. J is TRBJ2-1 and V is TRBV24-1; D is ambiguous. The germline V gene has CDR1 KGHDR and CDR2 SFDVKD. The CDR3 is made up of 16 amino acids. V lost 4 bases, J lost 0 bases, and 12 bases lay in between. CDR3 amino acids: CATSEFPRSSYNEQFF. The CDR3 DNA follows: TGTGCCACCAGTGAATTCCCCCGGAGCTCCTACAATGAGCAGTTCTTC.

V and J are TRBV7-9 and TRBJ1-1, with 9 positions matching TRBD1. Germline V lookup: CDR1 SEHNR, CDR2 FQNEAQ (reference sequence). V dropped 4 bases and J dropped 4; count of bases not matched to a gene: 13. The CDR3 is 17 residues long. The CDR3 region has the DNA TGTGCCAGCAGCTCGCTGAGACAGGGGGAAGGAGGCACTGAAGCTTTCTTT. Residues: CASSSLRQGEGGTEAFF.

This clonotype was seen at least ten times. The chain links TRBV12-5 to TRBJ2-7; 13 nucleotides line up with TRBD2. Germline loops: CDR1 LGHNT, CDR2 FRNRAP. The CDR3 covers 16 residues. Trimming took 3 bases from V and 4 from J; bases not matched to a gene: 6. In DNA form, the CDR3 reads TGTGCTAGTGGTTTAACTGGACTAGCGGGGGAATACGAGCAGTACTTC. This sequence encodes CASGLTGLAGEYEQYF.

This clonotype came up a few times. This rearrangement joins TRBV7-9 to TRBJ2-7; weak D call: TRBD1 (5 bases). Trimming took 5 bases from V and 5 from J, leaving 19 bases between them. CDR1 is SEHNR and CDR2 is FQNEAQ in the germline V gene (reference sequence). The CDR3 is 15 residues long. This CDR3 is CASSQPRTPWDEQYF. Written as DNA, the CDR3 is TGTGCCAGCAGCCAGCCAAGGACACCCTGGGACGAGCAGTACTTC.

This clonotype was detected only a few times. V and J are TRBV11-3 and TRBJ1-1; no clear D gene. CDR3 length: 12 residues. Germline loops: CDR1 SGHNT, CDR2 YENEEA. Trimming removed 4 bases from V and 1 base from J, with 4 bases in between. CDR3 nucleotide sequence: TGTGCCAGCAGCTACGAGAACACTGAAGCTTTCTTT. Its protein product is CASSYENTEAFF.

The chain carries TRBV27 and TRBJ1-6; D is unclear. Trimming removed 6 bases at V and 6 bases at J, with 12 bases between. Germline CDR1 is MNHEY and CDR2 is SMNVEV (reference sequence). CDR3 length: 14 amino acids. The CDR3 DNA is TGTGCCAGCAGCGACACAGACATTAATTCACCCCTCCACTTT. Protein product: CASSDTDINSPLHF.

In its sample, this clonotype was seen many times. V is TRBV6-6 and J is TRBJ1-5; TRBD1 is a possible D gene (6 bases). V was clipped by 5 bases and J by 3 bases, with 20 bases between them. This CDR3 is built from 17 residues. Germline V CDR1 and CDR2: MNHNY, SVGAGI (reference sequence). For the CDR3, the DNA is TGTGCCAGCAGTAAACCACAGGGAATCAGGGACAATCAGCCCCAGCATTTT. It specifies CASSKPQGIRDNQPQHF.

This clonotype has a single count. The chain has TRBV19 and TRBJ2-7; D not resolved. V was clipped by 1 base and J by 0 bases, with 10 bases between them. The germline CDR1 and CDR2 sequences are LNHDA and SQIVND (reference sequence). The CDR3 has 15 residues. The CDR3 loop reads CASSIVGPDSYEQYF. CDR3 DNA sequence: TGTGCCAGTAGTATAGTAGGACCTGACTCCTACGAGCAGTACTTC.

The genes are TRBV19 and TRBJ1-4; D is undetermined. Germline V gene sequence: CDR1 LNHDA, CDR2 SQIVND (reference sequence). V was cut by 9 bases and J by 14 bases, with 19 bases left in between. CDR3 length: 12 residues. The CDR3 region has the DNA TGTGCCAGCGACTCCGGAAGTTGGACCCTGTTTTTT. It specifies CASDSGSWTLFF.

Ten or more counts support this clonotype. The J gene is TRBJ2-3, the V gene TRBV7-2, with 12 nucleotides matching TRBD2. V dropped 4 bases and J dropped 5; count of bases not matched to a gene: 1. The CDR3 is made up of 14 amino acids. In germline, CDR1 is SGHTA, CDR2 FQGNSA. The CDR3 coding sequence is TGTGCCAGCAGCTCTAGCGGGGGGGTAGATACGCAGTATTTT. Translating it yields CASSSSGGVDTQYF.

This clonotype was seen more than once but under ten times. The genes are TRBV12-3 or TRBV12-4 and TRBJ2-1; D is ambiguous. This CDR3 is 15 amino acids long. Trimming shortened V by 6 bases and J by 1 base, and 13 bases separated the two germline ends. Here the CDR3 reads CASSPPVGSYNEQFF. In DNA, the CDR3 is TGTGCCAGCAGCCCGCCGGTGGGGTCCTACAATGAGCAGTTCTTC.

This clonotype was counted many times. The rearrangement links TRBV7-9 to TRBJ2-2, with 7 bases lining up with TRBD2. The V segment lost 2 bases and the J segment 2 bases; nucleotides outside the gene matches: 5. This CDR3 is built from 16 residues. In germline, CDR1 is SEHNR, CDR2 FQNEAQ (reference sequence). The CDR3 DNA is TGTGCCAGCAGCTTATCTGAGCGGGGAAACACCGGGGAGCTGTTTTTT. Translating gives CASSLSERGNTGELFF.

This clonotype was counted many times. The CDR3 bases are TGTGCCAGCAGCTCCCGGGACTTGGAAGAGACCCAGTACTTC. Its protein product is CASSSRDLEETQYF. The V and J genes are TRBV7-6 and TRBJ2-5, with D possibly matching TRBD2 (6 bases). Germline assignment: CDR1 SGHVS and CDR2 FNYEAQ. Trimming took off 4 bases at V and 3 bases at J, with 12 bases between the two ends. The CDR3 is 14 amino acids.

The J gene is TRBJ2-3, the V gene TRBV6-5; TRBD2 aligns across 8 bases. The germline gives CDR1 MNHEY, CDR2 SVGAGI. The junction had 3 bases not matched to a gene; V was cut back by 0 bases and J by 10 bases. CDR3 length: 13 residues. The CDR3 protein is CASSYSTSDAQYF. The CDR3 DNA is TGTGCCAGCAGTTACTCGACTAGCGACGCGCAGTATTTT.

This chain joins TRBV11-2 and TRBJ1-1; D remains unclear. CDR1 is SGHAT and CDR2 is FQNNGV in the germline V gene. This CDR3 spans 16 amino acids. The V end lost 2 bases, the J end lost 5 bases, and 18 bases lay between the germline ends. The CDR3 protein is CASSLYSKVINTEAFF. The CDR3 coding sequence is TGTGCCAGCAGCTTATATTCTAAGGTGATAAATACTGAAGCTTTCTTT.

This clonotype occurred a few times. V usage is TRBV6-6 and J usage is TRBJ1-3, with D unclear. Between the trimmed V and J ends, which lost 0 bases and 0 bases, there was a span of 9 bases. Germline CDR1 and CDR2: MNHNY and SVGAGI (reference sequence). CDR3 size: 16 residues. The CDR3 loop reads CASSYSAGNSGNTIYF. DNA of the CDR3: TGTGCCAGCAGTTACTCGGCAGGAAACTCTGGAAACACCATATATTTT.

This clonotype showed up just a few times. V and J are TRBV27 and TRBJ1-2, with unresolved D. V was pared by 6 bases and J by 7 bases, with 21 bases between. The CDR3 has 15 amino acids. Germline assignment: CDR1 MNHEY and CDR2 SMNVEV (reference sequence). CDR3 residues: CASSPSGPGRIGYTF. In DNA, the CDR3 is TGTGCCAGCAGCCCCTCTGGACCGGGGAGGATTGGCTACACCTTC.